The next 20 T cell receptor beta chains were all read from a single sample in a study of response to subunit inactivated influenza vaccine. TCRdb reprocessed the RT-PCR reads via MiXCR and lists one record per CDR3 protein. The sample includes roughly 160,000 distinct CDR3 sequences, approximately 11% of them seen just once. Specimen: non-naive T cells sorted from PBMCs, collected around seven weeks after vaccination. The source is a man aged 50 to 59 who received an inactivated influenza vaccine.

The chain joins TRBV12-3 or TRBV12-4 to TRBJ2-2; weak D call: TRBD2 (6 bases). Trimming stripped 4 bases from V and 3 bases from J, with 9 bases between. This CDR3 spans 14 amino acids. CDR3 bases: TGTGCCAGCAGTTATGGAGGGTACACCGGGGAGCTGTTTTTT. Translated, it gives CASSYGGYTGELFF.

This clonotype was counted between two and nine times. The chain carries TRBV12-3 or TRBV12-4 and TRBJ2-3, with D unresolved. V lost 4 bases to trimming and J lost 6 bases, with 5 bases between them. There are 11 residues in the CDR3. This chain's CDR3 is CASSSRDTQYF. The CDR3 DNA sequence: TGTGCCAGCAGTTCCCGGGATACGCAGTATTTT.

The rearrangement links TRBV20-1 to TRBJ1-1; D unclear. The CDR3 is made up of 14 amino acids. Germline CDR1 reads DFQATT; CDR2 reads SNEGSKA (reference sequence). V was cut by 1 base and J by 0 bases, with 9 bases left in between. The CDR3 loop reads CSARGRILNTEAFF. CDR3 in DNA: TGCAGTGCTAGAGGGCGGATTCTGAACACTGAAGCTTTCTTT.

This clonotype has just a few counts. The genes are TRBV20-1 and TRBJ2-1, with D possibly called TRBD1 or TRBD2 (5 bases each). This CDR3 is 16 amino acids long. The V and J ends lost 2 bases and 8 bases respectively, with 22 bases between them. Germline V gives CDR1 DFQATT, CDR2 SNEGSKA (reference sequence). Here the CDR3 reads CSARSSLRGLWDEQFF. Here the CDR3 DNA reads TGCAGTGCTAGATCTAGTCTCCGGGGCCTCTGGGATGAGCAGTTCTTC.

Only a few counts were recorded for this clonotype. The chain links TRBV5-6 to TRBJ2-5; D remains unclear. V was trimmed by 0 bases and J by 4 bases, leaving 4 bases between them. This CDR3 is 12 amino acids long. In germline, CDR1 is SGHDT, CDR2 YYEEEE. CDR3 protein: CASSLGVETQYF. The CDR3 DNA reads as TGTGCCAGCAGCTTGGGGGTAGAGACCCAGTACTTC.

This clonotype has just a few counts. The chain's CDR3 is CASSQGQNWYSKAFF. The DNA of the CDR3 is TGTGCCAGTAGTCAAGGACAGAACTGGTATAGTAAAGCTTTCTTT. The chain couples TRBV19 to TRBJ1-1; maybe TRBD1 (6 bases). The CDR3 is 15 residues long. Germline V gene lookup returns CDR1 LNHDA and CDR2 SQIVND (reference sequence). The V gene lost 5 bases and the J gene lost 9 bases, with 22 bases spanning the gap.

This clonotype was counted many times. The chain uses TRBV5-1 and TRBJ2-7, with D perhaps being TRBD1 or TRBD2 (5 bases each). The CDR3 runs 14 residues. The V gene lost 0 bases and the J gene lost 1 base, with 8 bases spanning the gap. The V gene's germline CDR1 is SGHRS and CDR2 YFSETQ. The CDR3 bases are TGCGCCAGCAGCTTGGGGGACCAATCCTACGAGCAGTACTTC. This translates into CASSLGDQSYEQYF. The full variable domain, rest sourced from reference TRBV5-1 and TRBJ2-7, is KAGVTQTPRYLIKTRGQQVTLSCSPISGHRSVSWYQQTPGQGLQFLFEYFSETQRNKGNFPGRFSGRQFSNSRSEMNVSTLELGDSALYLCASSLGDQSYEQYFGPGTRLTVT.

V gene TRBV27 combines with J gene TRBJ2-7, with unresolved D. CDR1 is MNHEY, CDR2 SMNVEV, per germline (reference sequence). Trimming stripped 4 bases from V and 7 bases from J, with 11 bases between. This CDR3 contains 12 residues. The CDR3 DNA is TGTGCCAGCAGTTCGCCCTGGGGAGAGCAGTACTTC. Its protein product is CASSSPWGEQYF.

This clonotype showed up just a few times. The gene calls are TRBV20-1 and TRBJ1-2; perhaps TRBD1 as D (5 bases). The CDR3 has 15 residues. Trimming stripped 2 bases from V and 6 bases from J, with 19 bases between. The germline CDR1 and CDR2 sequences are DFQATT and SNEGSKA (reference sequence). The CDR3 protein is CSARSVQEGPNGYTF. In nucleotides, the CDR3 is TGCAGTGCTAGATCGGTACAGGAGGGCCCTAATGGCTACACCTTC.

The CDR3 nucleotides are TGCGCCAGCAGCCAGCAGGGAAGGGGCTACACCTTC. Its protein product is CASSQQGRGYTF. The chain uses TRBV5-1 and TRBJ1-2, with D possibly matching TRBD1 (5 bases). V lost 4 bases to trimming and J lost 8 bases, with 12 bases between them. CDR3 length equals 12 residues. Germline V lookup: CDR1 SGHRS, CDR2 YFSETQ.

This clonotype was recorded at least ten times. The chain couples TRBV6-2 or TRBV6-3 to TRBJ2-5, with TRBD2 matching 8 bases. V shed 6 bases, J shed 5 bases, and the junction held 5 bases outside the gene matches. Germline V gene lookup returns CDR1 MNHEY and CDR2 SVGEGT. The CDR3 is made up of 13 amino acids. CDR3 DNA: TGTGCCAGCAGAGCGGGGGTAGGGGAGACCCAGTACTTC. Its protein product is CASRAGVGETQYF.

This clonotype was found a few times. CDR3 in DNA: TGTGCCAGCAGCGTCGACAGGAACTATGGCTACACCTTC. This gives the protein CASSVDRNYGYTF. This chain uses TRBV9 with TRBJ1-2, with a tentative D call TRBD1 (6 bases). The CDR3 length is 13 residues. Trimming removed 2 bases from V and 2 bases from J, with 7 bases in between. Germline values: CDR1 SGDLS, CDR2 YYNGEE. The full variable domain, in which reference TRBV9 and TRBJ1-2 provide the parts outside the CDR3, is DSGVTQTPKHLITATGQRVTLRCSPRSGDLSVYWYQQSLDQGLQFLIQYYNGEERAKGNILERFSAQQFPDLHSELNLSSLELGDSALYFCASSVDRNYGYTFGSGTRLTVV.

This clonotype appeared many times. The J gene is TRBJ2-7, the V gene TRBV18; 8 bases line up with TRBD1. V lost 3 bases, J lost 4 bases, and 5 bases stayed unmatched. Germline V gene data show CDR1 as KGHSH and CDR2 as LQKENI. The length of the CDR3 is 14 residues. The CDR3 DNA is TGTGCCAGCTCACCGGGGACAGGTCGATACGAGCAGTACTTC. Its translation is CASSPGTGRYEQYF.

This clonotype was counted a few times. The chain joins TRBV5-4 to TRBJ2-3, with D perhaps matching TRBD1 or TRBD2 (5 bases each). Germline loops: CDR1 SGHNT, CDR2 YYREEE (reference sequence). This CDR3 has 15 amino acids. V lost 4 bases and J 6 bases, leaving 18 bases between the germline ends. The CDR3 DNA is TGTGCCAGCAGCCCAAACCTGGGGGTGGCGGATACGCAGTATTTT. It yields the protein CASSPNLGVADTQYF.

Only a few counts were recorded for this clonotype. J is TRBJ2-7 and V is TRBV5-4, with 7 nucleotides matching TRBD1. Trimming removed 2 bases from V and 3 bases from J; junction bases left unmatched: 8. Looked up from germline, CDR1 is SGHNT and CDR2 is YYREEE (reference sequence). This CDR3 spans 15 amino acids. The CDR3 here is CASSFSGQASYEQYF. Written as DNA, the CDR3 is TGTGCCAGCAGCTTTAGTGGACAGGCAAGCTACGAGCAGTACTTC.

This clonotype was seen a few times. The chain recombines TRBV15 with TRBJ2-3, with TRBD1 as a possible D gene (5 bases). Trimming took 1 base from V and 4 from J, leaving 15 bases between them. Germline loops: CDR1 LNHNV, CDR2 YYDKDF (reference sequence). The CDR3 loop spans 16 amino acids. Written as DNA, the CDR3 is TGTGCCACCAGCAGAGTTCACCCATTAGGGGCAGATACGCAGTATTTT. It encodes CATSRVHPLGADTQYF.

This clonotype was seen repeatedly, ten times or more. This chain uses TRBV7-6 with TRBJ2-7, with D uncertain. Trimming removed 0 bases at V and 5 bases at J, with 11 bases between. The germline CDR1 and CDR2 sequences are SGHVS and FNYEAQ. The CDR3 is 14 residues long. CDR3 sequence reads: CASSLAGIQNEQYF. The CDR3 bases are TGTGCCAGCAGCTTAGCAGGGATTCAGAACGAGCAGTACTTC.

This clonotype was found a few times. The rearrangement joins TRBV6-2 or TRBV6-3 to TRBJ2-5, with TRBD2 as a possible D gene (5 bases). CDR3 length: 16 residues. Between the trimmed V and J ends, which lost 0 bases and 5 bases, there was a span of 16 bases. Looked up from germline, CDR1 is MNHEY and CDR2 is SVGEGT. The CDR3 coding sequence is TGTGCCAGCAGTTACTCGACGACGGGGATTCGGGAGACCCAGTACTTC. This sequence encodes CASSYSTTGIRETQYF.

This clonotype showed up just a few times. V and J are TRBV7-8 and TRBJ2-2; D unclear. Germline V gives CDR1 SGHVS, CDR2 FQNEAQ. Trimming took off 5 bases at V and 3 bases at J, with 16 bases between the two ends. This CDR3 comprises 16 residues. CDR3 nucleotides: TGTGCCAGCAGCAGACCGGGCTCTGTCGACACCGGGGAGCTGTTTTTT. Encoded protein: CASSRPGSVDTGELFF.

There are a few counts of this clonotype. The V call is TRBV6-1, the J call TRBJ2-6; 10 bases align to TRBD1. This CDR3 is built from 17 residues. J gave up 1 base and V 5 bases, and 5 bases lay outside the gene matches. The germline CDR1 and CDR2 sequences are MNHNS and SASEGT. In DNA form, the CDR3 reads TGTGCCAGCAGTCCGACAGGGGGCGCTTCTGGGGCCAACGTCCTGACTTTC. Residues: CASSPTGGASGANVLTF.